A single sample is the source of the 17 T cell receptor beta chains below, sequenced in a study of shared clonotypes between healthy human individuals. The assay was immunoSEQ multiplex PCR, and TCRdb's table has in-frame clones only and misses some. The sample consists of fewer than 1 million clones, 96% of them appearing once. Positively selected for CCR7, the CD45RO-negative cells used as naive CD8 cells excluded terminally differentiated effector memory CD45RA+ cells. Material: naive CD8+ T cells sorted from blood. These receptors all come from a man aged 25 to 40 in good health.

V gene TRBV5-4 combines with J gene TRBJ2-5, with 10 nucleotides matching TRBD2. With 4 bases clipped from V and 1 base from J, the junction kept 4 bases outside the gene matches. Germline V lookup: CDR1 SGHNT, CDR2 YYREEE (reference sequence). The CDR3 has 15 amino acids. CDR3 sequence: CASSPWTSGQETQYF. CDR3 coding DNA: TGTGCCAGCAGCCCCTGGACTAGCGGCCAAGAGACCCAGTACTTC.

CDR3 sequence: CASSLESRGELFF. The CDR3 coding sequence is TGTGCCAGCAGCTTGGAGTCACGCGGGGAGCTGTTTTTT. V is TRBV7-9 and J is TRBJ2-2; no clear D gene. The CDR3 extends over 13 amino acids. The V gene's germline CDR1 is SEHNR and CDR2 FQNEAQ (reference sequence). Trimming left V 3 bases short and J 7 bases short, with 9 bases between.

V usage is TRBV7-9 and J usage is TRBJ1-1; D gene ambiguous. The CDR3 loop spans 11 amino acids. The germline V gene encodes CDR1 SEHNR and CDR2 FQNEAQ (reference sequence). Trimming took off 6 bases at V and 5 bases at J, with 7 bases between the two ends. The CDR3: CASSQVTEAFF. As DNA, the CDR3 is TGTGCCAGCAGTCAGGTGACTGAAGCTTTCTTT. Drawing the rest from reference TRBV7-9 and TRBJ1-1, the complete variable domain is DTGVSQNPRHKITKRGQNVTFRCDPISEHNRLYWYRQTLGQGPEFLTYFQNEAQLEKSRLLSDRFSAERPKGSFSTLEIQRTEQGDSAMYLCASSQVTEAFFGQGTRLTVV.

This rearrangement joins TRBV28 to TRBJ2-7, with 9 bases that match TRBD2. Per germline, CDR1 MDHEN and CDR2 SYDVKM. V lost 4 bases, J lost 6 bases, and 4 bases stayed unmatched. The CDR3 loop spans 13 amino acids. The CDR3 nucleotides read TGTGCCAGCAGTTCAGCGGGAGGCCTCGAGCAGTACTTC. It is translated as CASSSAGGLEQYF.

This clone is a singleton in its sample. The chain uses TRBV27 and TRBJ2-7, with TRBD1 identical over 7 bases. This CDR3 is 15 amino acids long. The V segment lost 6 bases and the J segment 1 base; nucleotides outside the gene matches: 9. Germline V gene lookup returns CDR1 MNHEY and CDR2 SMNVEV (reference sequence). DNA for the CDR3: TGTGCCAGCAGCCTAAAAGGGGGCTCGTCCTACGAGCAGTACTTC. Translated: CASSLKGGSSYEQYF.

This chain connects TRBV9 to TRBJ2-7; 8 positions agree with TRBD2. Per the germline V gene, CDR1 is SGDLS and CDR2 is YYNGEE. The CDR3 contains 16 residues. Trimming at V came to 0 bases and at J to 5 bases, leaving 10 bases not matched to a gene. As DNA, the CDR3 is TGTGCCAGCAGCGTAGGTATAGCGGGACACCTGGACGAGCAGTACTTC. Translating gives CASSVGIAGHLDEQYF.

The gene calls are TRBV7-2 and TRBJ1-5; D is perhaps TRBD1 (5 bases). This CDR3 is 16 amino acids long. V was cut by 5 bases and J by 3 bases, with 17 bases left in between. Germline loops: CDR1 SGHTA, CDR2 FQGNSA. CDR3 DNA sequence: TGTGCCAGCAGCGAAGAGACAGAAGAATACAATCAGCCCCAGCATTTT. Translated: CASSEETEEYNQPQHF.

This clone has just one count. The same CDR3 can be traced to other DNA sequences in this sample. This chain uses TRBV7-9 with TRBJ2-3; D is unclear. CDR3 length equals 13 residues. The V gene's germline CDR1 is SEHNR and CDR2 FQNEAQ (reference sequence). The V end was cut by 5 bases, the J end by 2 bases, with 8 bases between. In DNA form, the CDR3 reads TGTGCCAGCAGCCTACCTTCCACAGATACGCAGTATTTT. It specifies CASSLPSTDTQYF.

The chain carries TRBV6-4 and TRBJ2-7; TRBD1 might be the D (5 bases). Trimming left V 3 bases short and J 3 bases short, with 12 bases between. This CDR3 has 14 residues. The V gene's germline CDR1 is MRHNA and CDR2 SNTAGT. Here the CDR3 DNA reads TGTGCCAGCAGTGAAGTAGGGGTCTACTACGAGCAGTACTTC. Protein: CASSEVGVYYEQYF.

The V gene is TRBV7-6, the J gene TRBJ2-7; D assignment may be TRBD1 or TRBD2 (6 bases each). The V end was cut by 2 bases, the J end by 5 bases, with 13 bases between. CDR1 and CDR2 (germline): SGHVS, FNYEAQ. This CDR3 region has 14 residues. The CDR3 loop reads CASSLSGGWDEQYF. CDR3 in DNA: TGTGCCAGCAGCTTATCCGGGGGCTGGGACGAGCAGTACTTC.

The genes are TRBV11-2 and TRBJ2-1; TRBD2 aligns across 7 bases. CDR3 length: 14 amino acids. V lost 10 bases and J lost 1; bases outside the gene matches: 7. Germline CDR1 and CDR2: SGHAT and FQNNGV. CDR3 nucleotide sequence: TGTGCCACTTGGACTAGGAGGTCCTACAATGAGCAGTTCTTC. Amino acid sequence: CATWTRRSYNEQFF. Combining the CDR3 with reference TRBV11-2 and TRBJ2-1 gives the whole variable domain EAGVAQSPRYKIIEKRQSVAFWCNPISGHATLYWYQQILGQGPKLLIQFQNNGVVDDSQLPKDRFSAERLKGVDSTLKIQPAKLEDSAVYLCATWTRRSYNEQFFGPGTRLTVL.

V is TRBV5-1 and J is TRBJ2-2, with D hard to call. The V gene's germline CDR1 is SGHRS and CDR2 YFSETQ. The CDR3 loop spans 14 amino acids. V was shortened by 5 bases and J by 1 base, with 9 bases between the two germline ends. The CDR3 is CASRSRQNTGELFF. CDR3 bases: TGCGCCAGCAGAAGCAGGCAGAACACCGGGGAGCTGTTTTTT.

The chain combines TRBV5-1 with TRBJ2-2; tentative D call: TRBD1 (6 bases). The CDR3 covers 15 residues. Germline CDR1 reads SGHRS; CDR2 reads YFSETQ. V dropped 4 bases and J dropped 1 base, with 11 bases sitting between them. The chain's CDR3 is CASSDTGRNTGELFF. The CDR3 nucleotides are TGCGCCAGCAGCGATACAGGGCGGAACACCGGGGAGCTGTTTTTT.

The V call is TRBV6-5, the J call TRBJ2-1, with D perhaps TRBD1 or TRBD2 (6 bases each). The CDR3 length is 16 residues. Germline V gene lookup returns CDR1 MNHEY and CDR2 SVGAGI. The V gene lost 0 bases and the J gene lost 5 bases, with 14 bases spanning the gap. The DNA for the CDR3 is TGTGCCAGCAGTTACTCAGGTCAGGGGAGGAACAATGAGCAGTTCTTC. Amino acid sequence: CASSYSGQGRNNEQFF.

Here the CDR3 DNA reads TGCGCCAGCAGCTTGGCCGGGGGGTTGAACACTGAAGCTTTCTTT. Its protein is CASSLAGGLNTEAFF. J is TRBJ1-1 and V is TRBV5-1; possibly TRBD1 for D (5 bases). Germline V gives CDR1 SGHRS, CDR2 YFSETQ. The CDR3 totals 15 residues. Trimming took 0 bases from V and 0 from J, leaving 9 bases between them.

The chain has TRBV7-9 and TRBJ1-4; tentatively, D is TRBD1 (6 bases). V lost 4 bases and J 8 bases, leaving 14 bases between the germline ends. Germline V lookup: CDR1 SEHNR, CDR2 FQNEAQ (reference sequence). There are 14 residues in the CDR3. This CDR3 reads CASSSSGAGEKLFF. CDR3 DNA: TGTGCCAGCAGCTCTTCGGGGGCCGGGGAAAAACTGTTTTTT.

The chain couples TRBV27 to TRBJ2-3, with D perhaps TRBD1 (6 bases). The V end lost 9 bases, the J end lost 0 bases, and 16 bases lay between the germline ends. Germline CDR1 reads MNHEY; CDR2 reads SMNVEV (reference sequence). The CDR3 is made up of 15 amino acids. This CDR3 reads CASCRGQASTDTQYF. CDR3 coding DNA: TGTGCCAGTTGTAGGGGACAAGCTAGCACAGATACGCAGTATTTT.